What follows are 11 T cell receptor beta chains derived from one specimen sequenced in a study of T cell changes during pregnancy in multiple sclerosis. Sequenced by immunoSEQ multiplex PCR; TCRdb stores in-frame clones only, minus some. The table lists approximately 23,000 clones, around 89% of them singletons. The sample in question was CD8+ T cells from peripheral blood mononuclear cells, obtained in the first trimester of pregnancy. These receptors were collected from a female donor with multiple sclerosis, enrolled in a pregnancy study.

The chain combines TRBV7-8 with TRBJ2-5; 8 bases are a match to TRBD1. Trimming took 6 bases from V and 5 from J; bases not matched to a gene: 8. The CDR3 has 14 residues. Germline CDR1 is SGHVS and CDR2 is FQNEAQ. This CDR3 is CASSSTGEDETQYF. CDR3 sequence (DNA): TGTGCCAGCAGTTCGACAGGGGAGGACGAGACCCAGTACTTC.

The chain couples TRBV29-1 to TRBJ2-7, with a possible D match to TRBD1 (6 bases). In germline, CDR1 is SQVTM, CDR2 ANQGSEA. V lost 6 bases, J lost 4 bases, and 16 bases lay in between. The CDR3 contains 13 residues. The CDR3 is CSVQDSTKYEQYF. The CDR3 nucleotides read TGCAGCGTGCAGGACAGTACGAAATACGAGCAGTACTTC.

The V gene is TRBV13, the J gene TRBJ2-1; no clear D. Germline CDR1 is PRHDT and CDR2 is FYEKMQ (reference sequence). Trimming stripped 3 bases from V and 0 bases from J, with 6 bases between. This CDR3 has 14 amino acids. In DNA, the CDR3 is TGTGCCAGCAGCTTGCGGAGCTCCTACAATGAGCAGTTCTTC. Amino acid sequence: CASSLRSSYNEQFF.

This chain uses TRBV29-1 with TRBJ2-1; D may be TRBD2 (6 bases). CDR1 and CDR2 (germline): SQVTM, ANQGSEA. The CDR3 loop spans 11 amino acids. Trimming removed 7 bases at V and 9 bases at J, with 13 bases between. CDR3 protein: CSAVEGSEQFF. The CDR3 DNA sequence: TGCAGCGCCGTGGAGGGTAGTGAGCAGTTCTTC.

The chain links TRBV27 to TRBJ2-7; maybe TRBD2 (7 bases). Trimming stripped 2 bases from V and 4 bases from J, with 9 bases between. Germline CDR1 and CDR2: MNHEY and SMNVEV (reference sequence). The CDR3 has 13 residues. DNA for the CDR3: TGTGCCAGCAGTTTAAGGGGGGGGTACGAGCAGTACTTC. It is translated as CASSLRGGYEQYF.

Only one count was recorded for this clone. The gene calls are TRBV6-6 and TRBJ2-5; 9 bases are a match to TRBD1. In germline, CDR1 is MNHNY, CDR2 SVGAGI (reference sequence). V lost 5 bases, J lost 4 bases, and 8 bases stayed unmatched. This CDR3 has 15 amino acids. The CDR3 loop reads CASSQYRGLGETQYF. The CDR3 region has the DNA TGTGCCAGCAGTCAGTACAGGGGGCTAGGAGAGACCCAGTACTTC.

This sequence joins TRBV19 and TRBJ2-7; tentative D call: TRBD2 (5 bases). CDR3 length: 12 amino acids. CDR1 is LNHDA and CDR2 is SQIVND in the germline V gene (reference sequence). Between the trimmed V and J ends, which lost 6 bases and 0 bases, there was a span of 6 bases. The CDR3 region is CASSDYSYEQYF. Here the CDR3 DNA reads TGTGCCAGTAGCGACTACTCCTACGAGCAGTACTTC.

The chain couples TRBV14 to TRBJ2-3, with 10 bases lining up with TRBD2. V shed 3 bases and J 5 bases; nucleotides not matched to a gene: 5. Germline lookup yields CDR1 SGHDN and CDR2 FVKESK. This CDR3 has 15 residues. The CDR3 DNA is TGTGCCAGCAGCCAGGAACGACTAGCGGGAGATACGCAGTATTTT. This sequence encodes CASSQERLAGDTQYF.

The chain is built from TRBV29-1 and TRBJ2-1; 7 bases match TRBD2. The germline gives CDR1 SQVTM, CDR2 ANQGSEA. The CDR3 has 13 residues. Germline trimming cut 3 bases from V and 5 bases from J; bases unmatched to any gene: 4. CDR3 sequence reads: CSVDPSGHNEQFF. In DNA form, the CDR3 reads TGCAGCGTTGACCCTAGCGGACACAATGAGCAGTTCTTC.

The J gene is TRBJ2-1, the V gene TRBV9; D remains ambiguous. This CDR3 is built from 12 residues. Germline CDR1 is SGDLS and CDR2 is YYNGEE. With 3 bases removed from V and 4 bases from J, the gap between germline ends came to 5 bases. The CDR3 protein is CASSDLYNEQFF. In DNA form, the CDR3 reads TGTGCCAGCAGCGACCTATACAATGAGCAGTTCTTC. The variable domain in full, completed from reference TRBV9 and TRBJ2-1, reads DSGVTQTPKHLITATGQRVTLRCSPRSGDLSVYWYQQSLDQGLQFLIQYYNGEERAKGNILERFSAQQFPDLHSELNLSSLELGDSALYFCASSDLYNEQFFGPGTRLTVL.

This chain connects TRBV11-3 to TRBJ1-3, with D hard to call. Germline V gene lookup returns CDR1 SGHNT and CDR2 YENEEA. V lost 5 bases and J 4 bases, leaving 9 bases between the germline ends. The CDR3 covers 13 residues. The CDR3 protein is CASSPRGGNTIYF. DNA for the CDR3: TGTGCCAGCAGCCCGCGAGGGGGAAACACCATATATTTT.